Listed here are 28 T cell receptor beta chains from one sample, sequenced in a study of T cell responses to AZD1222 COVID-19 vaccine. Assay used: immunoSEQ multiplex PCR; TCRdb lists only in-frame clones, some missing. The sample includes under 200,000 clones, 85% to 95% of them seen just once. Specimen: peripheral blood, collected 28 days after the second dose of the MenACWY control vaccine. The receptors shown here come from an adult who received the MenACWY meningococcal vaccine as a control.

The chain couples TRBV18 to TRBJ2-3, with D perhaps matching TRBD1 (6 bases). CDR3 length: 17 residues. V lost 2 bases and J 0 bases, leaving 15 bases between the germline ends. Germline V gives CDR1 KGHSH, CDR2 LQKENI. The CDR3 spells CASSPLTGPSSTDTQYF. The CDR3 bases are TGTGCCAGCTCACCATTAACAGGGCCGTCTAGCACAGATACGCAGTATTTT.

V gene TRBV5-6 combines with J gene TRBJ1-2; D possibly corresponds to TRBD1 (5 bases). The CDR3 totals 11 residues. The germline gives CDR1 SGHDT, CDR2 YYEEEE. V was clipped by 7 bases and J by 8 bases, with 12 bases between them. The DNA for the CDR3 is TGTGCCAGCCTGGGGCCGGGCGGCTACACCTTC. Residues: CASLGPGGYTF. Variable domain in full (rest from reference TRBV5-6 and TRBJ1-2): DAGVTQSPTHLIKTRGQQVTLRCSPKSGHDTVSWYQQALGQGPQFIFQYYEEEERQRGNFPDRFSGHQFPNYSSELNVNALLLGDSALYLCASLGPGGYTFGSGTRLTVV.

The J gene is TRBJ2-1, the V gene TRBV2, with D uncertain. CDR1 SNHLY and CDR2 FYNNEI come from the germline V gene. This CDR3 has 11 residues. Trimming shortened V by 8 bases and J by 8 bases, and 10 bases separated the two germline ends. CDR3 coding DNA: TGTGCCAGCCGCAACGATGATGAGCAGTTCTTC. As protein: CASRNDDEQFF.

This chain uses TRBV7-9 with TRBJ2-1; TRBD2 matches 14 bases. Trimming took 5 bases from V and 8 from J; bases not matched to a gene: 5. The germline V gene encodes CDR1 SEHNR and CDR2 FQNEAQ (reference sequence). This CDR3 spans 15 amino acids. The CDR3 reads CASSEGTSGSHEQFF. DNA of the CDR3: TGTGCCAGCAGCGAGGGGACTAGCGGGAGCCATGAGCAGTTCTTC.

The CDR3 nucleotides are TGTGCCAGCAGTTTATTAGGGGGGGCTACGGGCTACACCTTC. It specifies CASSLLGGATGYTF. The chain employs TRBV28 and TRBJ1-2, with D maybe TRBD1 (6 bases). The germline gives CDR1 MDHEN, CDR2 SYDVKM. Deletions cut 1 base from V and 8 bases from J, with 14 bases between. This CDR3 spans 14 amino acids.

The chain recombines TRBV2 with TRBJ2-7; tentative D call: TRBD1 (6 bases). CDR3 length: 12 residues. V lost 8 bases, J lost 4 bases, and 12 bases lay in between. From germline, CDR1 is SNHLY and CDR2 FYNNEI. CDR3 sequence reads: CASEEQGYEQYF. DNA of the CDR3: TGTGCCAGCGAAGAACAGGGATACGAGCAGTACTTC.

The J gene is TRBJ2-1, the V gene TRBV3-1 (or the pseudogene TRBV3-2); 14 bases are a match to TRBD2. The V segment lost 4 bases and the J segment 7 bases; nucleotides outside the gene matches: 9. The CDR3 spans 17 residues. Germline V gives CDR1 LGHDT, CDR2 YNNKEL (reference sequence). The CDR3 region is CASSPTGTSGSLNEQFF. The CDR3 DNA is TGTGCCAGCAGCCCAACCGGGACTAGCGGGAGCCTTAATGAGCAGTTCTTC.

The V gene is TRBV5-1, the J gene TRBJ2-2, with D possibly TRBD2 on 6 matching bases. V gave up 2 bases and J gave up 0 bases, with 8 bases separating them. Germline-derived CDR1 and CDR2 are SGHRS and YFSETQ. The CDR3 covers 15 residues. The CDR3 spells CASSFSGANTGELFF. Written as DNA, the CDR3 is TGCGCCAGCAGCTTTAGCGGCGCGAACACCGGGGAGCTGTTTTTT.

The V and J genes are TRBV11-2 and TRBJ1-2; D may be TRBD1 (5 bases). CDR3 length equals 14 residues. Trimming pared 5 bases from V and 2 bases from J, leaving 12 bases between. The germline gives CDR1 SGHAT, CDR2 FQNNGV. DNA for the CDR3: TGTGCCAGCAGCCCCATGACAGCAAACTATGGCTACACCTTC. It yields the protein CASSPMTANYGYTF.

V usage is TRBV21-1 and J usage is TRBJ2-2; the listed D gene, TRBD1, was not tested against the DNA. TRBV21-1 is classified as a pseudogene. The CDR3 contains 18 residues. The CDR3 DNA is TGTGCCAGCAGCAAATCTACTTCCGGGACAGGGTACACCGGGGAGCTGTTTTTT. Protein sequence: CASSKSTSGTGYTGELFF.

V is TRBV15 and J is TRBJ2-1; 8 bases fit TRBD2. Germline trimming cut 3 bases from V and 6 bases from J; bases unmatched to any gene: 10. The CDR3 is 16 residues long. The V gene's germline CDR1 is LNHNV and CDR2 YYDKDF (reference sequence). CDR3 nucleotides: TGTGCCACCAGCAGTGCACTAGCGGAAGGTAGCAATGAGCAGTTCTTC. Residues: CATSSALAEGSNEQFF.

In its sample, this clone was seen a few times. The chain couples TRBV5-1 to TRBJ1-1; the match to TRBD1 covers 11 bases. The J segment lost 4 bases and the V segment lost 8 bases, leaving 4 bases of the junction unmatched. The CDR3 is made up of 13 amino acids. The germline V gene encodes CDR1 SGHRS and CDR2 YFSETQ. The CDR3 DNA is TGCGCCAGTCTTGGGACAGGGGGCACTGAAGCTTTCTTT. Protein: CASLGTGGTEAFF.

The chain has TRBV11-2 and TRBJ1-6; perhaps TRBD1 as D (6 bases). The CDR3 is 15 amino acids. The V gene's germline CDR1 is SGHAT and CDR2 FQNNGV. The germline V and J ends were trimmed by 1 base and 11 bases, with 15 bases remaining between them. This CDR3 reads CASSLGGPLRTPLHF. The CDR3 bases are TGTGCCAGCAGCTTAGGGGGGCCGCTTAGGACACCCCTCCACTTT.

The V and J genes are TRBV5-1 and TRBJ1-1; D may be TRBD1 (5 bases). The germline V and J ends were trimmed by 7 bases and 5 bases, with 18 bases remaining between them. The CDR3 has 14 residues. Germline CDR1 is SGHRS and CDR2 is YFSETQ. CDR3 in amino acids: CASSWGPGGTEAFF. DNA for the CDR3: TGCGCCAGCTCGTGGGGCCCCGGGGGGACTGAAGCTTTCTTT.

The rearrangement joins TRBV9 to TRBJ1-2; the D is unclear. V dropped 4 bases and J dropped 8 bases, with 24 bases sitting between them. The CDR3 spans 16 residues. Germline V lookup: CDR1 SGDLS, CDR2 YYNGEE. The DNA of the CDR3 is TGTGCCAGCAGCCCCGAGCCGGAAGGGAGTATTGAAGGCTACACCTTC. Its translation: CASSPEPEGSIEGYTF.

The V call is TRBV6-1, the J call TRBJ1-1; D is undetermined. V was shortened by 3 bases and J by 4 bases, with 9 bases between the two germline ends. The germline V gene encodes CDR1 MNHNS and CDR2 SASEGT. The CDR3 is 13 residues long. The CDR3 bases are TGTGCCAGCAGTGAGACCTTGGGCACTGAAGCTTTCTTT. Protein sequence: CASSETLGTEAFF.

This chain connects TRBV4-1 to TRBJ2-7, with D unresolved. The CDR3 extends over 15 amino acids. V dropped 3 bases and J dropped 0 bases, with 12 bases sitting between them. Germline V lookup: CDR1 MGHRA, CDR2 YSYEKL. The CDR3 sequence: CASSQALPSSYEQYF. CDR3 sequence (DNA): TGCGCCAGCAGCCAGGCACTCCCGAGCTCCTACGAGCAGTACTTC.

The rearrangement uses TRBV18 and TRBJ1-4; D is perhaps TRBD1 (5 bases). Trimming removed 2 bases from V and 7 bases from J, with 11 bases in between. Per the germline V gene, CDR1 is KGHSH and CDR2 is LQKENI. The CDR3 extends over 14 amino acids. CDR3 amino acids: CASSPGGASEKLFF. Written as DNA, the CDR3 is TGTGCCAGCTCACCAGGGGGAGCGAGTGAAAAACTGTTTTTT.

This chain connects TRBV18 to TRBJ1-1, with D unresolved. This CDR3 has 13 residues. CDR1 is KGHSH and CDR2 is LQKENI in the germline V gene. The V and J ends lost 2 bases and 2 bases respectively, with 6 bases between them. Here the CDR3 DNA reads TGTGCCAGCTCACCATCGGCAAACACTGAAGCTTTCTTT. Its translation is CASSPSANTEAFF.

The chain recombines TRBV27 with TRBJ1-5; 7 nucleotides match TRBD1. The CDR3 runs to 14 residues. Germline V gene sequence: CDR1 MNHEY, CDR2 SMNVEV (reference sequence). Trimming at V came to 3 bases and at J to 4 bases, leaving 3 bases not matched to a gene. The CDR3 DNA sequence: TGTGCCAGCAGTTTCAGCAGGGGGAATCAGCCCCAGCATTTT. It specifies CASSFSRGNQPQHF.

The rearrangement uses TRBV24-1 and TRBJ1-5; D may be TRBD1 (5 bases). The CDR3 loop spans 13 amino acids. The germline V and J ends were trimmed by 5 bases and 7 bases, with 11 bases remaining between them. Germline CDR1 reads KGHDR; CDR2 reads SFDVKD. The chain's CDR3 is CATSGGLQQPQHF. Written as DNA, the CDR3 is TGTGCCACCAGTGGGGGCCTACAACAGCCCCAGCATTTT.

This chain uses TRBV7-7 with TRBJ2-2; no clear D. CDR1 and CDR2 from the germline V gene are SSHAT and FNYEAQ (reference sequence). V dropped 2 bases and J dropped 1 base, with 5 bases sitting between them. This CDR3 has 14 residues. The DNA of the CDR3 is TGTGCCAGCAGCTTAATGCGGAACACCGGGGAGCTGTTTTTT. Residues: CASSLMRNTGELFF. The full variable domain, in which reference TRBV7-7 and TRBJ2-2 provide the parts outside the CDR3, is GAGVSQSPRYKVTKRGQDVTLRCDPISSHATLYWYQQALGQGPEFLTYFNYEAQPDKSGLPSDRFSAERPEGSISTLTIQRTEQRDSAMYRCASSLMRNTGELFFGEGSRLTVL.

In nucleotides, the CDR3 is TGTGCCTATAGACAGGGGAACACTGAAGCTTTCTTT. Amino acid sequence: CAYRQGNTEAFF. The chain uses TRBV30 and TRBJ1-1, with 7 bases matching TRBD1. V lost 7 bases and J lost 1; bases outside the gene matches: 3. CDR3 length equals 12 residues. Germline V CDR1 and CDR2: GTSNPN, SVGIG (reference sequence).

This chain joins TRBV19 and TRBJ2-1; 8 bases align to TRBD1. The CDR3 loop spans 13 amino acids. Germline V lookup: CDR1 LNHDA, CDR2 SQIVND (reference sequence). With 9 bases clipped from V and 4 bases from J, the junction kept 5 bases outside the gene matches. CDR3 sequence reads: CASRQGHYNEQFF. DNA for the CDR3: TGTGCCAGCCGACAGGGGCATTACAATGAGCAGTTCTTC.

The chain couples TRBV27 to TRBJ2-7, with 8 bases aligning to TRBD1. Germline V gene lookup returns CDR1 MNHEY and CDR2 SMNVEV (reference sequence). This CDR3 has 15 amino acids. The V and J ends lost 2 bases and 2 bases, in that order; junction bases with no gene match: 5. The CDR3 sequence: CASSLAAQGAYEQYF. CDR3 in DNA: TGTGCCAGCAGTTTAGCAGCACAGGGGGCCTACGAGCAGTACTTC.

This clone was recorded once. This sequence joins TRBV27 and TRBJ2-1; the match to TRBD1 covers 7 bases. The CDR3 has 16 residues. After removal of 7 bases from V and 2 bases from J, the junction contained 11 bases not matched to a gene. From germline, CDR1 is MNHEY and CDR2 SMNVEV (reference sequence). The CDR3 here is CASTSRRGTPYNEQFF. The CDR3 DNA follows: TGTGCCAGCACGAGTCGCAGGGGGACCCCCTACAATGAGCAGTTCTTC.

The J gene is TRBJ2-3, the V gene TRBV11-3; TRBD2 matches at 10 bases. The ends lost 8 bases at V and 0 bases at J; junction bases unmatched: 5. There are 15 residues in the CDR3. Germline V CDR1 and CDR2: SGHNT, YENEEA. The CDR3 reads CASQGLAPSTDTQYF. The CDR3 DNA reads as TGTGCCAGCCAGGGACTAGCGCCCAGCACAGATACGCAGTATTTT.

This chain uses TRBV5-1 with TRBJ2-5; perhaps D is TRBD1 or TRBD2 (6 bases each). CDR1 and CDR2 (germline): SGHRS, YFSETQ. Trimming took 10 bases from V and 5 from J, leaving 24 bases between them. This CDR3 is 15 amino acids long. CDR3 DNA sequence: TGCGCCGCAGCTTGGAGGCCGGGGGCGAGTGAGACCCAGTACTTC. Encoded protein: CAAAWRPGASETQYF. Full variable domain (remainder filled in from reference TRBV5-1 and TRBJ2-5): KAGVTQTPRYLIKTRGQQVTLSCSPISGHRSVSWYQQTPGQGLQFLFEYFSETQRNKGNFPGRFSGRQFSNSRSEMNVSTLELGDSALYLCAAAWRPGASETQYFGPGTRLLVL.